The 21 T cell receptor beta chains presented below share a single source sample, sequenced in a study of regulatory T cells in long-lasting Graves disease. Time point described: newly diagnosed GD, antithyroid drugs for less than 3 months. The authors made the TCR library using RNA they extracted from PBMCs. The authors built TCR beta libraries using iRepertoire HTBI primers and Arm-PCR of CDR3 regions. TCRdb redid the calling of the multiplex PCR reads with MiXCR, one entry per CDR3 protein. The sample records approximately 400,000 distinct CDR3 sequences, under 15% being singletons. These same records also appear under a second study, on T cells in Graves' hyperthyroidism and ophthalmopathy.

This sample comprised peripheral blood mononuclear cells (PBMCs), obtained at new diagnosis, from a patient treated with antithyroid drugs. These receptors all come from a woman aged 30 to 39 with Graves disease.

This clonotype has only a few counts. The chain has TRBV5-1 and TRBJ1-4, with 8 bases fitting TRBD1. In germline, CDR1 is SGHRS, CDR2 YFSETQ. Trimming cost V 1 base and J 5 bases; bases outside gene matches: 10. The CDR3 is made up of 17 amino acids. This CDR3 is CASSLTIRWTGNEKLFF. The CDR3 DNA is TGCGCCAGCAGCTTGACGATTCGATGGACAGGGAATGAAAAACTGTTTTTT.

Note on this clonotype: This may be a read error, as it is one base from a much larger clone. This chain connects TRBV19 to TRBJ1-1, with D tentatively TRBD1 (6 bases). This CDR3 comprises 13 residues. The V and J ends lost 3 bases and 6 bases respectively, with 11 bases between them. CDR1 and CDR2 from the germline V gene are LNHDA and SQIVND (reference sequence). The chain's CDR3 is CASSIPGQPEAFF. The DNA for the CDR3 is TGTGCCAGTAGTATCCCTGGACAGCCTGAAGCTTTCTTT.

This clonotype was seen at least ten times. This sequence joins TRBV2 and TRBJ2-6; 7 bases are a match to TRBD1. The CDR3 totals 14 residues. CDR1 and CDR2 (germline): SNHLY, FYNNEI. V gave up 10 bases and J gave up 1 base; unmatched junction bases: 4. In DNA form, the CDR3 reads TGTGCCACCCGACAGGGATCTGGGGCCAACGTCCTGACTTTC. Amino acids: CATRQGSGANVLTF.

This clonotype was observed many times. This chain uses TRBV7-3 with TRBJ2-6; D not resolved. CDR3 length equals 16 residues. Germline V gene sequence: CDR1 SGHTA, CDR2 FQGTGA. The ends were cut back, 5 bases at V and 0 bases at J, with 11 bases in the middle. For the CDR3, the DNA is TGTGCCAGCAGCCCCCAGCGTGCCTCTGGGGCCAACGTCCTGACTTTC. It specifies CASSPQRASGANVLTF.

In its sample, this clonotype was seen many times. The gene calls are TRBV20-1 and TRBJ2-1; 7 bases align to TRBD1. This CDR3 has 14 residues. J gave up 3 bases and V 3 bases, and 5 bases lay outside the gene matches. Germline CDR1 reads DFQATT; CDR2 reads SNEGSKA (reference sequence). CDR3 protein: CSASRRQGYNEQFF. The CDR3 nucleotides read TGCAGTGCTAGTCGTAGACAGGGCTACAATGAGCAGTTCTTC.

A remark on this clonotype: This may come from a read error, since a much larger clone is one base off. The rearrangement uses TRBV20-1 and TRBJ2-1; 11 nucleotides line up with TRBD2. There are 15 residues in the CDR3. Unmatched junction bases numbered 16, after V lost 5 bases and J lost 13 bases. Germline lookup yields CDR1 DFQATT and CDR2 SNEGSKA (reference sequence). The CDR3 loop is CSARTSGFKAETQFF. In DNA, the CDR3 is TGCAGTGCTCGGACTAGCGGGTTCAAGGCAGAGACCCAGTTCTTC.

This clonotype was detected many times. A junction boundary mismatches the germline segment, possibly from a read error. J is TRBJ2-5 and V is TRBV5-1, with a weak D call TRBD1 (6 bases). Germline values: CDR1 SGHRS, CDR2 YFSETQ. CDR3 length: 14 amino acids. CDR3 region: CASSSSGVQETQYF. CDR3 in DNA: TGTGCCAGCAGCTCATCAGGGGTCCAAGAGACCCAGTACTTC.

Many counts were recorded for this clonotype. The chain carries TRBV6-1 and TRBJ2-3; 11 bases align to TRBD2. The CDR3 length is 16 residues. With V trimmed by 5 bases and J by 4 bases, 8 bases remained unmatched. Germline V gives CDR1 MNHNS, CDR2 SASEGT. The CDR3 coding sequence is TGTGCCAGCAGTAGACTAGCGGGATTCAATTCAGATACGCAGTATTTT. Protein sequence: CASSRLAGFNSDTQYF.

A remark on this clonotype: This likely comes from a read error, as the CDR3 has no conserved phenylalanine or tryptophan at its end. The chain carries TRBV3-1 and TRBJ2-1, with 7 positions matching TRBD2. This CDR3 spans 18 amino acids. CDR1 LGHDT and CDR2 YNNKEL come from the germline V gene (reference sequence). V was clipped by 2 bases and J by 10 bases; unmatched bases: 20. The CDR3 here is CASSQRTAVEGRAGEQFL. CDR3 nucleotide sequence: TGTGCCAGCAGCCAAAGGACCGCCGTGGAGGGGAGGGCCGGCGAGCAGTTCCTC.

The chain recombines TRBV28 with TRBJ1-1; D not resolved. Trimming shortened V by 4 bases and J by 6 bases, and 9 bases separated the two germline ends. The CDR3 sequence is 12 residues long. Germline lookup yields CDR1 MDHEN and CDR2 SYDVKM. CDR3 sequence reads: CASSSVAPEAFF. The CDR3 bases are TGTGCCAGCAGTTCGGTGGCGCCTGAAGCTTTCTTT.

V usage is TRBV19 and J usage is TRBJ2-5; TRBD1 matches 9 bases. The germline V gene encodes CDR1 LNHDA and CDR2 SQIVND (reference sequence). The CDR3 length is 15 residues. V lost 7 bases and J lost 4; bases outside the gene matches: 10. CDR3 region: CASTKLGTGTETQYF. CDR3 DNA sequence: TGTGCCAGTACGAAATTGGGGACAGGGACAGAGACCCAGTACTTC. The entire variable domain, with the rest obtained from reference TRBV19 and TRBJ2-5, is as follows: DGGITQSPKYLFRKEGQNVTLSCEQNLNHDAMYWYRQDPGQGLRLIYYSQIVNDFQKGDIAEGYSVSREKKESFPLTVTSAQKNPTAFYLCASTKLGTGTETQYFGPGTRLLVL.

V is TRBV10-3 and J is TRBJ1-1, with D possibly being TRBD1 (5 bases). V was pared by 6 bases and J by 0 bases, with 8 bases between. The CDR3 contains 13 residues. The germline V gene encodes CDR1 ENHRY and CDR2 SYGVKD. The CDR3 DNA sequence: TGTGCCATCAGGCGGGACTTGAACACTGAAGCTTTCTTT. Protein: CAIRRDLNTEAFF.

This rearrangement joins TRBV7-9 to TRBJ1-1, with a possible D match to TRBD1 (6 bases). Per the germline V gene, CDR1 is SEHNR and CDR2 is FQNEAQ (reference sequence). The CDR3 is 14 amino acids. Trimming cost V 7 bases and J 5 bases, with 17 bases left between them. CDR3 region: CASTLGGLGTEAFF. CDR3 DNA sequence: TGTGCCAGCACTTTAGGGGGACTGGGGACTGAAGCTTTCTTT.

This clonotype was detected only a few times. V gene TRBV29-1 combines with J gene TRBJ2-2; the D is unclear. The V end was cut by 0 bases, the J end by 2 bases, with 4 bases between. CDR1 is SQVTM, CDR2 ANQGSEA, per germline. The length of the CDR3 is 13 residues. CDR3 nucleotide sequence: TGCAGCGTTGAAGATGGCAACACCGGGGAGCTGTTTTTT. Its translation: CSVEDGNTGELFF.

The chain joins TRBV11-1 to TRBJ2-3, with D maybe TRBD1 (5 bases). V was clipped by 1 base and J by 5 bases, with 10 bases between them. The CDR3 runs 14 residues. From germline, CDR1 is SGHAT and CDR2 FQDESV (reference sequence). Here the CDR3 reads CASSLEAGRDTQYF. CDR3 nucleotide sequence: TGTGCCAGCAGCTTAGAGGCAGGGCGAGATACGCAGTATTTT.

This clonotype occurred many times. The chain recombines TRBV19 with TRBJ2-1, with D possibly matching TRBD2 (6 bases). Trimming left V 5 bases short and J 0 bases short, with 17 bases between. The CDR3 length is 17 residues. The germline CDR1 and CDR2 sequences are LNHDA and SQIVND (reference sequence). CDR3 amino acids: CASSSGPPEGSYNEQFF. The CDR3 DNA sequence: TGTGCCAGTAGTTCCGGGCCCCCGGAGGGCTCCTACAATGAGCAGTTCTTC.

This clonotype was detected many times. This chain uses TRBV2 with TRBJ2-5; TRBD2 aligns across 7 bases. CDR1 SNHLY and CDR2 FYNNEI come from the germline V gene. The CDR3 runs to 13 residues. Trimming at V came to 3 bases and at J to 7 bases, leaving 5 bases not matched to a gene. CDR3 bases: TGTGCCAGCAGTGATGGGGGGGGTGGGACCCAGTACTTC. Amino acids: CASSDGGGGTQYF.

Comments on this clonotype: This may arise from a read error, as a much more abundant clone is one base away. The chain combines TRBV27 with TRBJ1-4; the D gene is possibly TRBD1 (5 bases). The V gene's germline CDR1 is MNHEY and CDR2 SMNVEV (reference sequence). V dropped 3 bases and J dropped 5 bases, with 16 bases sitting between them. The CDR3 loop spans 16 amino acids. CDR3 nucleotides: TGTGCCAGCAGTTTGGACGGGGGAAGAGGGAATGAAAAACTGTTTTTT. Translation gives CASSLDGGRGNEKLFF.

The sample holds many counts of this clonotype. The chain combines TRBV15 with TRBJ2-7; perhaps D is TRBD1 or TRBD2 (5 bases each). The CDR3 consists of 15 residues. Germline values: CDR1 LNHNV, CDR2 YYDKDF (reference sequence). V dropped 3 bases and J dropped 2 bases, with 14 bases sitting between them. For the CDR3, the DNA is TGTGCCACCAGCAGCGGACGGGACGCAGCCTACGAGCAGTACTTC. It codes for CATSSGRDAAYEQYF.

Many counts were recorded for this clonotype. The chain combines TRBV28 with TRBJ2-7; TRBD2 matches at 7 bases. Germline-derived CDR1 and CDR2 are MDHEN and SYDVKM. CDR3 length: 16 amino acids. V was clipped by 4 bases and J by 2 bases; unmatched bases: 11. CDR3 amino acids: CASSSLMAGEAYEQYF. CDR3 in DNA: TGTGCCAGCAGTTCCCTCATGGCGGGAGAGGCCTACGAGCAGTACTTC.

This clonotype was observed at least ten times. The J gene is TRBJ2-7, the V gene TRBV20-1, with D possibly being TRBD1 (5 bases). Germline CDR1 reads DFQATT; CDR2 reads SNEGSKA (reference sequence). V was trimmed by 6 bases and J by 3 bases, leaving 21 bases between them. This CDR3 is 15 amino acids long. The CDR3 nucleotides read TGCAGTGCATACTGGCCCCAGGGCGCCCGCTACGAGCAGTACTTC. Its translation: CSAYWPQGARYEQYF.